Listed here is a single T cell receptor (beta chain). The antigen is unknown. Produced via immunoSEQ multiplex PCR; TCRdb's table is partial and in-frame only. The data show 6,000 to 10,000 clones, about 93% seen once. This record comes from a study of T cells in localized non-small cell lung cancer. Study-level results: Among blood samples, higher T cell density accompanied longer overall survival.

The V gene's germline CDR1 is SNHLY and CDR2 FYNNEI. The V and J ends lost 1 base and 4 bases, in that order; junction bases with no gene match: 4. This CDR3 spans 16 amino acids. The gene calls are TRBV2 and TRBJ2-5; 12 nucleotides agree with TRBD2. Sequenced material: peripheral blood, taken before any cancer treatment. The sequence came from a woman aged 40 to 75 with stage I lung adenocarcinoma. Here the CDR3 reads CASSEGASGGAETQYF. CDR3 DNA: TGTGCCAGCAGTGAAGGGGCTAGCGGGGGGGCAGAGACCCAGTACTTC. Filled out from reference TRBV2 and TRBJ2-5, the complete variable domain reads EPEVTQTPSHQVTQMGQEVILRCVPISNHLYFYWYRQILGQKVEFLVSFYNNEISEKSEIFDDQFSVERPDGSNFTLKIRSTKLEDSAMYFCASSEGASGGAETQYFGPGTRLLVL.